These T cell receptor beta chains were read from a single sample in a study of T-cell memory formation after mild COVID-19. TCRdb ran MiXCR on the 5' RACE reads and lists one entry per CDR3 protein. The table lists tens of thousands of distinct CDR3 sequences, approximately 15% of them singletons. Material for sequencing was PBMCs or a T cell subset sorted from them (not recorded which). Receptor source: an adult woman who had mild COVID-19 (a few samples of this study predate the infection). Cell type and time point are not known. Both conserved end residues are part of each CDR3. Fields, in order: CDR3 length, clone size, V gene, J gene, D gene, CDR3 DNA, CDR3 protein. The D gene is left open where the match is weak. Size is omitted from some rows. Given values are once, few, many or a class for expanded clones.

15	few	TRBV12-3/TRBV12-4	TRBJ2-5	.	TGTGCCAGCAGTTTGGGGCGGAAAGCACAAGAGACCCAGTACTTC	CASSLGRKAQETQYF
15	.	TRBV7-8	TRBJ2-3	.	TGTGCCAGCAGCTTGGTGGAGGGGGGCACAGATACGCAGTATTTT	CASSLVEGGTDTQYF
14	few	TRBV7-7	TRBJ2-5	.	TGTGCTAGCAGCTTAGGATCGGGAGTAGAGACCCAGTACTTC	CASSLGSGVETQYF
12	.	TRBV14	TRBJ2-7	.	TGTGCCCAAAGACGCAGGACCTACGAGCAGTACTTC	CAQRRRTYEQYF
14	few	TRBV30	TRBJ2-2	.	TGTGCCTGGAGCCCGGGGGTGTCGCCCGGGGAGCTGTTTTTT	CAWSPGVSPGELFF
15	few	TRBV12-3/TRBV12-4	TRBJ2-3	.	TGTGCCAGCAGTTTAGTGGGCAGGAGCACAGATACGCAGTATTTT	CASSLVGRSTDTQYF
15	.	TRBV7-6	TRBJ1-2	.	TGTGCCAGCAGCTTTTCAGGGGTTTCGTCCTATGGCTACACCTTC	CASSFSGVSSYGYTF
17	few	TRBV7-9	TRBJ2-5	TRBD2	TGTGCCAGCGGCCCTAGAGAGCGGGATTACTTACGGGAGACCCAGTACTTC	CASGPRERDYLRETQYF
13	.	TRBV29-1	TRBJ2-1	.	TGCAGCGTTGGATCTAGGATCGGAAATGAGCAGTTCTTC	CSVGSRIGNEQFF
19	few	TRBV9	TRBJ2-4	.	TGTGCCAGCAGCGTAAGCTACCCAGGGGGAGGAATAGACAAAAACATTCAGTACTTC	CASSVSYPGGGIDKNIQYF
16	.	TRBV9	TRBJ2-1	TRBD2	TGTGCCAGCAGCGTAGCTACCAGCGGGAGTGGAGATGAGCAGTTCTTC	CASSVATSGSGDEQFF
15	.	TRBV27	TRBJ1-5	TRBD1	TGTGCCAGCAGTTTAGGGACAGGGGGAGGTTGGCCCCAGCATTTT	CASSLGTGGGWPQHF
15	few	TRBV7-9	TRBJ2-5	.	TGTGCCAGCAGCTTGGGGGTCGACTCGCAAGAGACCCAGTACTTC	CASSLGVDSQETQYF
19	few	TRBV20-1	TRBJ2-3	TRBD2	TGCAGTGCTAGAGATCTGACTAGCGGGGGCTCTACTAGCACAGATACGCAGTATTTT	CSARDLTSGGSTSTDTQYF
14	.	TRBV27	TRBJ1-4	.	TGTGCCAGCAGTTTGGGCGGACTTAATGAAAAACTGTTTTTT	CASSLGGLNEKLFF
16	.	TRBV27	TRBJ1-1	.	TGTGCCAGCAGTTTATCGGTGGGATGGGGGGACACTGAAGCTTTCTTT	CASSLSVGWGDTEAFF
13	few	TRBV5-6	TRBJ1-6	.	TGTGCCAGCAGATGGGATAGAAATTCACCCCTCCACTTT	CASRWDRNSPLHF
13	.	TRBV3-1	TRBJ1-1	.	TGTGCCAGCAGCCAAGTTGGGACCATTGAAGCTTTCTTT	CASSQVGTIEAFF
14	few	TRBV2	TRBJ1-5	.	TGTGCCAGCAAGGCGGGATATAGCAATCAGCCCCAGCATTTT	CASKAGYSNQPQHF
18	few	TRBV21-1	TRBJ2-1	.	TGTGCCAGCAACATGGGACTAGCGGGAGTAGTATTCTACAATGAGCAGTTCTTC	CASNMGLAGVVFYNEQFF
10	many	TRBV7-9	TRBJ2-7	.	TGTGCCAGCAGTGGCTACGAGCAGTACTTC	CASSGYEQYF
15	few	TRBV27	TRBJ2-1	.	TGTGCCAGCAGCCTTGGACAGAACTCTTACAATGAGCAGTTCTTC	CASSLGQNSYNEQFF
15	many	TRBV5-1	TRBJ2-1	TRBD1	TGCGCCAGCAGCCATGGGGACAGGCCCTACAATGAGCAGTTCTTC	CASSHGDRPYNEQFF
18	.	TRBV4-2	TRBJ2-3	.	TGTGCCAGCAGCCAAGATAACTACGGCAGTTCCGTCACAGATACGCAGTATTTT	CASSQDNYGSSVTDTQYF
15	.	TRBV7-3	TRBJ2-1	TRBD1	TGTGCCAGCAACCCGGGACAGGGGTACTACAATGAGCAGTTCTTC	CASNPGQGYYNEQFF
14	.	TRBV24-1	TRBJ1-1	.	TGTGCCACCAGTGACGGGACGGTTAACACTGAAGCTTTCTTT	CATSDGTVNTEAFF
15	.	TRBV27	TRBJ1-1	TRBD1	TGTGCCAGCAGTTGGATAGGTCAGGGGGTTTATGAAGCTTTCTTT	CASSWIGQGVYEAFF
15	few	TRBV12-3/TRBV12-4	TRBJ1-2	TRBD1	TGTGCCAGCAGTTTAGAGGACAGGGAGCTCTATGGCTACACCTTC	CASSLEDRELYGYTF
13	few	TRBV7-6	TRBJ1-1	.	TGTGCCAGCAGCTTAAAGCTGGACACTGAAGCTTTCTTT	CASSLKLDTEAFF
19	.	TRBV7-3	TRBJ2-1	TRBD2	TGTGCCAGCAGCTTATCCCCTCCGCTCGCTCTCATGGGGGGGTACGAGCAGTTCTTC	CASSLSPPLALMGGYEQFF
13	.	TRBV27	TRBJ1-1	.	TGTGCCAGCAGGGACAGCATGAACACTGAAGCTTTCTTT	CASRDSMNTEAFF
16	few	TRBV24-1	TRBJ2-1	TRBD1	TGTGCCACCAGTGATTGGGCAGGGGGCGCCATAAGTGAGCAGTTCTTC	CATSDWAGGAISEQFF
15	.	TRBV13	TRBJ2-2	TRBD1	TGTGCCAGCAGCCCCTCGGGACAGCATACCGGGGAGCTGTTTTTT	CASSPSGQHTGELFF
13	few	TRBV12-3/TRBV12-4	TRBJ1-1	.	TGTGCCAGCAGTTTCGGACAGAACACTGAAGCTTTCTTT	CASSFGQNTEAFF
15	few	TRBV4-3	TRBJ2-1	TRBD2	TGCGCCAGCAGCCAAGACGGGGACTACTACAATGAGCAGTTCTTC	CASSQDGDYYNEQFF
14	few	TRBV6-6	TRBJ2-1	TRBD2	TGTGCCACGGGGCTAGCGGGAGTGAGCGATGAGCAGTTCTTC	CATGLAGVSDEQFF
21	.	TRBV11-2	TRBJ2-6	TRBD2	TGTGCCAGCAGCTTAGTAGTTTGGTCCAGCGGGGGGACCTCTGGGGCCAACGTCCTGACTTTC	CASSLVVWSSGGTSGANVLTF
18	.	TRBV12-3/TRBV12-4	TRBJ2-3	.	TGTGCCAGCAGTTTAGGGACAGCGGTCACCCCGGGGCAGGATACGCAGTATTTT	CASSLGTAVTPGQDTQYF
16	few	TRBV7-9	TRBJ2-3	.	TGTGCCAGCAGCTTAGCCCCCCGGAGCTACACAGATACGCAGTATTTT	CASSLAPRSYTDTQYF
14	few	TRBV7-8	TRBJ2-2	.	TGTGCCAGCAGCTTAGGACAAGCCACCGGGGAGCTGTTTTTT	CASSLGQATGELFF
12	.	TRBV7-9	TRBJ2-7	.	TGTGCCAGCAGCCACCGGACAGCCCCTGAGGACTTC	CASSHRTAPEDF
16	.	TRBV7-2	TRBJ2-1	.	TGTGCCAGCAGCGACCTGGGCGGGACCTACTACAATGAGCAGTTCTTC	CASSDLGGTYYNEQFF
14	.	TRBV25-1	TRBJ2-7	.	TGTGCCCACTTTCAGGCAGGGGATTTACACGAGCAGTACTTC	CAHFQAGDLHEQYF
13	few	TRBV7-6	TRBJ2-2	.	TGTGCCAGCAGCTTCACCTTGGGCGGGGAGCTGTTTTTT	CASSFTLGGELFF
15	.	TRBV12-3/TRBV12-4	TRBJ2-4	.	TGTGCCAGCGAACGGTCGGGCCCGGGGAGAAACATTCAGTACTTC	CASERSGPGRNIQYF
15	few	TRBV27	TRBJ2-7	TRBD2	TGTGCCAGCAGTTTATCCGGGGCGGGGGTGTACGAGCAGTACTTC	CASSLSGAGVYEQYF
15	few	TRBV24-1	TRBJ1-2	.	TGTGCCACCAGTGATTCACAGAGAATCAACTATGGCTACACCTTC	CATSDSQRINYGYTF
16	.	TRBV29-1	TRBJ2-7	.	TGCAGCGTTGAAGAGAAGGAGCGTGCTGGCTCCTACGAGCAGTACTTC	CSVEEKERAGSYEQYF
13	few	TRBV4-1	TRBJ2-7	.	TGCGCCAGCAGCCAAGGGGCAGACTACGAGCAGTACTTC	CASSQGADYEQYF
15	.	TRBV4-1	TRBJ1-1	.	TGCGCCAGCAGCTATAAGGGCGGGGTGAACACTGAAGCTTTCTTT	CASSYKGGVNTEAFF
14	few	TRBV19	TRBJ2-7	.	TGTGCCAGTAGTATGGAGCAGGGATCCTACGAGCAGTACTTC	CASSMEQGSYEQYF
15	few	TRBV20-1	TRBJ2-2	.	TGCAGTGCTAGAGACCTGGACTTGAACACCGGGGAGCTGTTTTTT	CSARDLDLNTGELFF
15	few	TRBV11-2	TRBJ2-3	TRBD2	TGTGCCAGCAGCTTAGTAGCGGGGAACACAGATACGCAGTATTTT	CASSLVAGNTDTQYF
15	.	TRBV29-1	TRBJ2-3	.	TGCAGCGTTGAAGATGCCAGGAGGGAGACAGATACGCAGTATTTT	CSVEDARRETDTQYF
19	many	TRBV11-3	TRBJ2-7	TRBD1	TGTGCCAGCAGCTCTCACCCCGGGACAGGGGGTATGAGCTCCTACGAGCAGTACTTC	CASSSHPGTGGMSSYEQYF
13	.	TRBV24-1	TRBJ1-1	.	TGTGCCACCAGTGATCCGTCTGGGACTGAAGCTTTCTTT	CATSDPSGTEAFF
15	few	TRBV6-1	TRBJ1-2	.	TGTGCCAGCAGTTCCCCCAGGGGATTCGACTATGGCTACACCTTC	CASSSPRGFDYGYTF
17	.	TRBV11-3	TRBJ2-1	TRBD2	TGTGCCAGCAGCTTAGATCTAGCGGGACTCGCCTACAATGAGCAGTTCTTC	CASSLDLAGLAYNEQFF
12	few	TRBV29-1	TRBJ1-1	.	TGCAGCGTCGGACTGATGAACACTGAAGCTTTCTTT	CSVGLMNTEAFF